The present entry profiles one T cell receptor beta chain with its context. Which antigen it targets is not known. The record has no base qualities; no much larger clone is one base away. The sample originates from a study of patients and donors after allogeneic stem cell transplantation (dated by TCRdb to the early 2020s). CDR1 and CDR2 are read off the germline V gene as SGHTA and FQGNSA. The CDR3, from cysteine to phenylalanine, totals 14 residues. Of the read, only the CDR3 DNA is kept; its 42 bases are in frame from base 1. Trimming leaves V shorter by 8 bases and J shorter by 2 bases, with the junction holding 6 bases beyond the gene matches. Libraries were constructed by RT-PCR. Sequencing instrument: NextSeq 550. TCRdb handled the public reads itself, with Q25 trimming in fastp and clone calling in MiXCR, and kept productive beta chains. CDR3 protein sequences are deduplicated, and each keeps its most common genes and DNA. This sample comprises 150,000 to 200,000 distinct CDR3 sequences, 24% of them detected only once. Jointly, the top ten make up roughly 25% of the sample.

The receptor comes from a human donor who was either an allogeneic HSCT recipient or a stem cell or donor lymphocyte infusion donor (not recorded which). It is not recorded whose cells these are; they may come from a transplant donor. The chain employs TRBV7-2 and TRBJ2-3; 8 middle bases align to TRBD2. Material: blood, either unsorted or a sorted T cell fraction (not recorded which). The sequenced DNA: TGTGCCAGCTCGGCGGGGGGCCCCACAGATACGCAGTATTTT. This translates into CASSAGGPTDTQYF.